The T cell receptor beta chain described here comes from a study of blood T cell repertoires in COVID-19. Germline V gene data show CDR1 as SEHNR and CDR2 as FQNEAQ (reference sequence). Trimming removed 10 bases from V and 0 bases from J, with 12 bases in between. The CDR3 totals 13 residues. The authors' processing: Nucleated cell number was recorded as an estimate derived from reference gene primer amplification. Method: immunoSEQ multiplex PCR; TCRdb's copy keeps in-frame clones and lacks some. From that table come the V and J calls and clone size; the DNA was used to work out D and trimming. The repertoire holds about 220,000 clones, with about 84% as singletons.

The sequencing sample was made of peripheral blood. The chain carries TRBV7-9 and TRBJ1-2; perhaps TRBD1 as D (6 bases). The TCR originated in a human donor in a cohort sampled during active COVID-19. The CDR3 DNA follows: TGTGCCACCAGGACAGCATCTAACTATGGCTACACCTTC. Its protein product is CATRTASNYGYTF.